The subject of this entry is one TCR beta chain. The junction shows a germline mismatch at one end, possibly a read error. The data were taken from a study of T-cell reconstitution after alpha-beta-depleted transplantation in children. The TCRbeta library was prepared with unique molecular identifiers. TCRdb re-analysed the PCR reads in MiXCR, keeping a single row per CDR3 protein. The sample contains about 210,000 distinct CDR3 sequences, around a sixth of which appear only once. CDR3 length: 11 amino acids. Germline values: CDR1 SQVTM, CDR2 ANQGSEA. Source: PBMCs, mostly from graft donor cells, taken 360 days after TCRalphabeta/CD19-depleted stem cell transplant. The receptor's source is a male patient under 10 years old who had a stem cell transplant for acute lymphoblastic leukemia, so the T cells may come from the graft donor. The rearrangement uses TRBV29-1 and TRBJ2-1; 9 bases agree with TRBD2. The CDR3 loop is CSVNSGSSPLF. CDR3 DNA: TGCAGCGTTAATAGCGGGAGTTCCCCTCTCTTC.